This TCR beta chain was sequenced in a study of blood T cell repertoires in COVID-19. Study at large: The United States, Italy and Spain were the sources of the acute and convalescent COVID-19 samples. PBMCs, B-cell-depleted T cells, or T cells were the source of the cDNA or gDNA that made up the material.

Study processing details: Estimation of nucleated cell counts was performed using reference gene primer amplification. Clones were sequenced by immunoSEQ multiplex PCR, and TCRdb holds only the in-frame ones, with some missing. The DNA was the basis for D and trimming; V, J and clone size are from that table. The data show about 220,000 clones, 84% seen once. A single count supports this clone. CDR3 length: 15 residues. The germline V gene has CDR1 MDHEN and CDR2 SYDVKM. Trimming took 6 bases from V and 2 from J; bases not matched to a gene: 7. The gene calls are TRBV28 and TRBJ1-2, with 9 bases aligning to TRBD1. The sequencing sample was made of peripheral blood. The receptor comes from a woman aged 60 to 75 with acute or convalescent COVID-19. This chain's CDR3 is CASSQGTGQNYGYTF. Written as DNA, the CDR3 is TGTGCCAGCAGCCAAGGGACAGGGCAGAACTATGGCTACACCTTC.